One T cell receptor beta chain is described in this entry. In the original analysis: Reference gene primer amplification yielded estimated nucleated cell counts. Here immunoSEQ multiplex PCR was the method, and the copy in TCRdb shows in-frame clones only, minus some. D and trimming come from the DNA, and the V and J calls and clone size come from that table. Among about 27,000 clones listed, approximately 88% were seen once. Trimming at V came to 4 bases and at J to 6 bases, leaving 14 bases not matched to a gene. The CDR3 has 17 residues. Per the germline V gene, CDR1 is SGDLS and CDR2 is YYNGEE. The data originate from a study of blood T cell repertoires in COVID-19. Study-wide background: Acute-phase and convalescent COVID-19 samples originated in the United States, Italy and Spain. Sources were T cells, B-cell-depleted T cells, or PBMCs; the material itself was cDNA or gDNA.

The sequenced sample consisted of peripheral blood. V is TRBV9 and J is TRBJ1-4; TRBD1 matches 8 bases. This clonotype was obtained from a woman between 50 and 59 years old with active COVID-19. CDR3 residues: CASSTRPRDRFDEKLFF. The CDR3 DNA follows: TGTGCCAGCAGCACCCGACCCCGGGACAGGTTTGATGAAAAACTGTTTTTT.